This T cell receptor (beta chain) was identified during a study of monozygotic twins with inflammatory bowel disease. Study outcomes and limitations: Twin concordance left repertoire similarity unchanged, with limited power a possible explanation for this lack of difference.

Reprocessing the 5' RACE reads, TCRdb reports a single entry for every CDR3 protein and omits DNA. The sample table includes over 150,000 distinct CDR3 sequences. This CDR3 is 15 amino acids long. Germline V CDR1 and CDR2: SGHRS, YFSETQ. With regard to this clonotype: Its antigen is still unknown.

Sequences were obtained from blood. This chain links TRBV5-1 with TRBJ1-2; the TRBD1 assignment by TCRdb is unverifiable without DNA. The sequence derives from a human donor with ulcerative colitis or Crohn's disease, or a healthy co-twin of an affected twin (not recorded which). CDR3 region: CASSLLEQGLYGYTF. Full variable domain (outside the CDR3, taken from reference TRBV5-1 and TRBJ1-2): KAGVTQTPRYLIKTRGQQVTLSCSPISGHRSVSWYQQTPGQGLQFLFEYFSETQRNKGNFPGRFSGRQFSNSRSEMNVSTLELGDSALYLCASSLLEQGLYGYTFGSGTRLTVV.